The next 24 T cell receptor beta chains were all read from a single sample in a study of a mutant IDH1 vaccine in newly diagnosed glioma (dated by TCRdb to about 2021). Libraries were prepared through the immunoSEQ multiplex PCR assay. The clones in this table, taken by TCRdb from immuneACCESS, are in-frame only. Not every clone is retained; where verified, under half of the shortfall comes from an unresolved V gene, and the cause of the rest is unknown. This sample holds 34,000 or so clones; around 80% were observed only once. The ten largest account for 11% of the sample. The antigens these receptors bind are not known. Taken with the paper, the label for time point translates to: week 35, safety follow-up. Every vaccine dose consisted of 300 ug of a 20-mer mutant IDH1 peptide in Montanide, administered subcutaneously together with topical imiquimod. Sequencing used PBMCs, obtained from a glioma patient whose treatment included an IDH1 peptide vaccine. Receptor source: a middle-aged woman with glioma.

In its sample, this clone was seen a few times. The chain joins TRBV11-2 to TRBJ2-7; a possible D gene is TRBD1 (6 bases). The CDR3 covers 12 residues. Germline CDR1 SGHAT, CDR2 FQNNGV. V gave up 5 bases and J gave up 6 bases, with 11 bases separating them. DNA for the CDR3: TGTGCCAGCAGCCTTACAGGGAGCGAGCAGTACTTC. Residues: CASSLTGSEQYF.

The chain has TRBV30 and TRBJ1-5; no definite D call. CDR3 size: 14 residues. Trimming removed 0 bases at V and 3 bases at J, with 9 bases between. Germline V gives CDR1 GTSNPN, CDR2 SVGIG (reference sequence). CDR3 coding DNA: TGTGCCTGGAGTGTCGGAGATTTCAATCAGCCCCAGCATTTT. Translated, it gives CAWSVGDFNQPQHF. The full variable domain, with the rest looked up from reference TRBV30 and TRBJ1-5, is SQTIHQWPATLVQPVGSPLSLECTVEGTSNPNLYWYRQAAGRGLQLLFYSVGIGQISSEVPQNLSASRPQDRQFILSSKKLLLSDSGFYLCAWSVGDFNQPQHFGDGTRLSIL.

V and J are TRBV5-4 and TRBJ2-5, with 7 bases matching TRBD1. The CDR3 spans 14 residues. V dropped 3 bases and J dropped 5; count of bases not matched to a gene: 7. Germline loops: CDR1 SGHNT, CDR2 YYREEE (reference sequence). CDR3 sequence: CASSSDRSEETQYF. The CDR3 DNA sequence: TGTGCCAGCAGCTCGGACAGGTCGGAGGAGACCCAGTACTTC. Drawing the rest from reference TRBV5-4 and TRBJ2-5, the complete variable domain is ETGVTQSPTHLIKTRGQQVTLRCSSQSGHNTVSWYQQALGQGPQFIFQYYREEENGRGNFPPRFSGLQFPNYSSELNVNALELDDSALYLCASSSDRSEETQYFGPGTRLLVL.

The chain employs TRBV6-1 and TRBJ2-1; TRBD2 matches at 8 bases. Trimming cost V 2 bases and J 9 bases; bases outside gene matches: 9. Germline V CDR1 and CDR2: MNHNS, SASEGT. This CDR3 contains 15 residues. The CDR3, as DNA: TGTGCCAGCAGTGAACTCAAGCGGGGGCTTAGTGAGCAGTTCTTC. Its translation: CASSELKRGLSEQFF.

DNA of the CDR3: TGCGCCAGCAGCCGGGCAGACCAAGGGGGGGAGCAGTACTTC. It yields the protein CASSRADQGGEQYF. This chain uses TRBV5-1 with TRBJ2-7; D possibly uses TRBD1 or TRBD2 (6 bases each). This CDR3 region has 14 residues. V lost 4 bases to trimming and J lost 7 bases, with 18 bases between them. Germline V lookup: CDR1 SGHRS, CDR2 YFSETQ.

The CDR3 DNA reads TGTGCCTGGAGTAGGGGCGAATACGAGCAGTACTTC. This encodes CAWSRGEYEQYF. This chain uses TRBV30 with TRBJ2-7; D is possibly TRBD1 (5 bases). The CDR3 extends over 12 amino acids. V was shortened by 2 bases and J by 4 bases, with 9 bases between the two germline ends. Germline V gives CDR1 GTSNPN, CDR2 SVGIG (reference sequence).

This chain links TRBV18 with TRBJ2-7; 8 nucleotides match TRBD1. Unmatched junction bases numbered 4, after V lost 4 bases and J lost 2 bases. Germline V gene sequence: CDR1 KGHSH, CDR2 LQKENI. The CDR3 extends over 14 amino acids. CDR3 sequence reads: CASSLSTGAYEQYF. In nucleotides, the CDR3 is TGTGCCAGCTCACTATCGACAGGGGCCTACGAGCAGTACTTC.

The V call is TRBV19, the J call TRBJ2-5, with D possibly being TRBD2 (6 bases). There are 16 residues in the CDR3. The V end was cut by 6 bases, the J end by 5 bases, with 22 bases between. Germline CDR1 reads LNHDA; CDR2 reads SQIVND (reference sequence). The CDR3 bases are TGTGCCAGTAGCCCCTCCGGGACTCGGAGGGAGGAGACCCAGTACTTC. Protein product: CASSPSGTRREETQYF.

The CDR3 loop is CSVGGTGGISYNEQFF. CDR3 bases: TGCAGCGTTGGCGGGACAGGAGGGATCTCCTACAATGAGCAGTTCTTC. The chain links TRBV29-1 to TRBJ2-1; TRBD1 agrees at 8 bases. The CDR3 runs 16 residues. Trimming removed 4 bases from V and 0 bases from J; junction bases left unmatched: 8. The V gene's germline CDR1 is SQVTM and CDR2 ANQGSEA.

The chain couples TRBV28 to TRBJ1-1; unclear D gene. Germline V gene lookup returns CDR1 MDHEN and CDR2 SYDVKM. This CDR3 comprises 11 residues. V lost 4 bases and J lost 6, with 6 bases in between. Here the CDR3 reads CASSSRPEAFF. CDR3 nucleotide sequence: TGTGCCAGCAGTTCTCGGCCTGAAGCTTTCTTT.

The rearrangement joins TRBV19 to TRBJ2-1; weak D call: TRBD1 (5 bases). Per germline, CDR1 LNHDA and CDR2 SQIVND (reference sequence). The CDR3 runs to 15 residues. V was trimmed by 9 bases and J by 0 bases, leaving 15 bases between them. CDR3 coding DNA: TGTGCCAGCCGGATCAGGGTTAGCTCCTACAATGAGCAGTTCTTC. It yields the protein CASRIRVSSYNEQFF.

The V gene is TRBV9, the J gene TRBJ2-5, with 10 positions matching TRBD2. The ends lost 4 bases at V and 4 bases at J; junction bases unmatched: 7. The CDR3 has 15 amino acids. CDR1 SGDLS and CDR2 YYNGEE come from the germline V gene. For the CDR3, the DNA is TGTGCCAGCAGCTTAAGCGGGGGGGCCTCAGAGACCCAGTACTTC. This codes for CASSLSGGASETQYF.

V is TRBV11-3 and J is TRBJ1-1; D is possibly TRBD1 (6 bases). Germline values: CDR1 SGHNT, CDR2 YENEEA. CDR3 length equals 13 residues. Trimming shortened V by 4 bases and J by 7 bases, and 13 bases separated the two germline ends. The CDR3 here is CASSSGEGNEAFF. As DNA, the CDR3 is TGTGCCAGCAGCTCAGGGGAAGGCAATGAAGCTTTCTTT.

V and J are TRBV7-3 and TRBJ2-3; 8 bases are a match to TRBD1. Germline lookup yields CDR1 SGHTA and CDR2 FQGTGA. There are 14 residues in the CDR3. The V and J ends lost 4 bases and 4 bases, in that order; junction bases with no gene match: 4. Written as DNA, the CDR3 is TGTGCCAGCAGCTCACAGGGGGGTCCAGATACGCAGTATTTT. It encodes CASSSQGGPDTQYF.

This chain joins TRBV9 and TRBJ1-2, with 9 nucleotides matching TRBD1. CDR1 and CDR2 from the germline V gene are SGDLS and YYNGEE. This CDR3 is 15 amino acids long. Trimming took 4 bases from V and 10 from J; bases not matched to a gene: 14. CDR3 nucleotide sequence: TGTGCCAGCAGCCCCCGACAGGGGGGGGGAGGTGACTACACCTTC. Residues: CASSPRQGGGGDYTF.

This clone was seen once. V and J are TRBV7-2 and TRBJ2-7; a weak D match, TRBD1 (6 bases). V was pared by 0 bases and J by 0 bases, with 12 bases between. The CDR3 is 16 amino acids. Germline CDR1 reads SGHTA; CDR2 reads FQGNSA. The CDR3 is CASSLARQGSSYEQYF. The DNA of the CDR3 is TGTGCCAGCAGCTTAGCGCGGCAGGGGAGCTCCTACGAGCAGTACTTC.

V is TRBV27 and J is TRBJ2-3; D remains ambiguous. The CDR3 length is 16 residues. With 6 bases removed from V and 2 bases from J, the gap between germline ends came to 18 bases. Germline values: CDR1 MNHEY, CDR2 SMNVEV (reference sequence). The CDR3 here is CASRRSGEYDTDTQYF. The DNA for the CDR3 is TGTGCCAGCAGGAGGTCAGGCGAGTACGACACAGATACGCAGTATTTT.

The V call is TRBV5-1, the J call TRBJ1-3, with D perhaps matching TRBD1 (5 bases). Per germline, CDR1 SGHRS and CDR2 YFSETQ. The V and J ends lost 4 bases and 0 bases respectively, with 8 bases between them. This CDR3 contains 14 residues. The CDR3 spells CASSTGPSGNTIYF. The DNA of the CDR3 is TGCGCCAGCAGCACGGGACCCTCTGGAAACACCATATATTTT.

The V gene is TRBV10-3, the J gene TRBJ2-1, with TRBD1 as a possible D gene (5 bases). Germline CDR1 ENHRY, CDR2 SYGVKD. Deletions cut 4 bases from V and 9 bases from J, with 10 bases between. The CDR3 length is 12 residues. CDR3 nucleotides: TGTGCCATCAGTGCGCAGGGCGGTGAGCAGTTCTTC. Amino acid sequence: CAISAQGGEQFF.

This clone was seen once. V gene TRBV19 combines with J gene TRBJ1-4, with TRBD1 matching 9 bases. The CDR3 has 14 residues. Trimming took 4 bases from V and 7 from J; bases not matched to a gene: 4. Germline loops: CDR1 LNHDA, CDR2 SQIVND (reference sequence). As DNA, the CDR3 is TGTGCCAGTAGTAAAGGACAGGGGTTTGAAAAACTGTTTTTT. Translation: CASSKGQGFEKLFF.

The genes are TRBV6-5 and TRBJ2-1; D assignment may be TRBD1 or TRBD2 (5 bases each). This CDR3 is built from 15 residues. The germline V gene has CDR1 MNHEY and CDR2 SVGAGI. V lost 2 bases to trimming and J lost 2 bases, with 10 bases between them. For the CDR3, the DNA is TGTGCCAGCAGTTACATGGGGGACGCCTACAATGAGCAGTTCTTC. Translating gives CASSYMGDAYNEQFF.

DNA for the CDR3: TGTGCCTGGAGTATGGCAGGGGTTAATGAAAAACTGTTTTTT. It specifies CAWSMAGVNEKLFF. The chain links TRBV30 to TRBJ1-4; D is perhaps TRBD1 (6 bases). Germline CDR1 GTSNPN, CDR2 SVGIG (reference sequence). The CDR3 totals 14 residues. V lost 2 bases and J 4 bases, leaving 11 bases between the germline ends.

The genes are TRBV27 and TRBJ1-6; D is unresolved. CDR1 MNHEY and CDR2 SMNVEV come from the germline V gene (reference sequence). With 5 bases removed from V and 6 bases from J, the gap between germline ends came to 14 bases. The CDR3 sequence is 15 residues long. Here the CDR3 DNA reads TGTGCCAGCAGTGTCCGACAAGGGATTAATTCACCCCTCCACTTT. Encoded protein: CASSVRQGINSPLHF.

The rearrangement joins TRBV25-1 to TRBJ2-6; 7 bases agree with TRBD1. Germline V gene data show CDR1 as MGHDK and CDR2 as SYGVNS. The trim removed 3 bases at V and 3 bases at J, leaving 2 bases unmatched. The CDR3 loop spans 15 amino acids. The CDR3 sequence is CASSDDRDGANVLTF. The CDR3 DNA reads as TGTGCCAGCAGTGACGACAGGGATGGGGCCAACGTCCTGACTTTC.